This TCR beta chain comes out of a study of blood T cell repertoires in COVID-19 (dated by TCRdb to the early 2020s). Concerning the study at large: Collaborator samples came from the United States, Italy and Spain and covered acute and convalescent phases of COVID-19. The samples were drawn from the first 160 participants of the ongoing ImmuneRACE study and from 1,254 subjects provided by 6 global collaborators. Where available, HLA class I and class II types were obtained from metadata supplied by the sample provider rather than from assay-based typing. Subjects who had been exposed to COVID-19, were actively infected with it, or had recovered from it provided the deeply sampled blood TCRbeta repertoires that made up the dataset. Sample metadata almost always included a de-identified subject ID, COVID-19 status, age in years and sex. The prospective study material was composed of cDNA or gDNA derived from T cells, B-cell-depleted T cells, or PBMCs. The repertoires were made available in a free public database intended to serve as a resource for research on the immune response to SARS-CoV-2.

TCRbeta CDR3 regions were amplified from genomic DNA by means of the immunoSEQ Assay, a bias-controlled multiplex PCR. The study's processing was this. Nucleated cell counts per sample were estimated from amplification of reference gene primers within the assay. To quantify the absolute abundance of each unique TCRbeta CDR3 rearrangement, sequence reads were collapsed and filtered. For each sample, productive Simpson clonality was calculated as the square root of Simpson's diversity index over productive rearrangements. Imported from immuneACCESS, the table was reduced by TCRdb to in-frame sequences with V and J called. These copies leave out some clones; in studies compared against another copy, an unresolved V gene accounts for under half, and the cause of the remainder is not known. Clone size and the V and J calls come from that table; the DNA yielded D and trimming. Present in this sample are 250,000 to 350,000 clones, 75% to 90% of which were seen just once. Clones ranked in the top ten supply 2.2% of the sample.

Results and caveats for the whole study, not just this receptor: The amount of clinical and demographic metadata varied by source and participant and was provided uncurated.

In this sample, this clone turned up a few times. Its antigen has not been determined. No clone much larger than this one lies a single base away; base qualities are absent. Another Seattle source contributed samples from volunteer blood donors who had recovered from COVID-19. The collaborating institutions used their own protocols to collect whole blood in K2EDTA tubes. For TCRbeta analysis, collaborators shipped samples in one of three forms: frozen whole blood, isolated PBMCs, or DNA extracted from either of those sample types. The source material was peripheral blood. The sequence was collected from a woman aged 45-60 years who had recovered from COVID-19.

This receptor has the CDR3 CASTPPPTNEKLFF. The nucleotide sequence reads as follows: TGTGCCAGCACTCCTCCCCCAACTAATGAAAAACTGTTTTTT. Here the chain combines TRBV6-4 and TRBJ1-4; the D gene assignment is ambiguous. The V end loses 7 bases and the J end loses 0 bases, and a stretch of 9 bases separates them. From its cysteine to its phenylalanine, the CDR3 spans 14 amino acids. The sequence is cut down to CDR3 DNA, 42 bases in frame from base 1. CDR1 MRHNA and CDR2 SNTAGT were looked up in the germline V gene.